This T cell receptor (beta chain) was identified during a study of cytomegalovirus exposure and HLA in healthy donors. The study, taken as a whole, reports: Confirmation was obtained in vitro that three CMV-associated chains are specific for CMV antigens. An apparent linkage of common viral pathogens to several of the most significant clusters emerged in a later analysis. Some public TCRs appeared in many individuals, while most sequences were rare.

In the PCR, 60 Vbeta and 13 Jbeta primers were used. Generated by immunoSEQ multiplex PCR, the TCRdb table keeps only in-frame clones and is missing some. The data contain roughly 150,000 clones, 65% to 75% of them singletons. On this clone itself: Its antigen remains unknown.

Trimming took 5 bases from V and 7 from J; bases not matched to a gene: 9. Germline lookup yields CDR1 SGHAT and CDR2 FQDESV (reference sequence). The CDR3 sequence is 15 residues long. The sample comprised PBMCs. This TCR was recovered from a man aged 55 to 70 in good health and CMV-seronegative. The chain recombines TRBV11-1 with TRBJ2-1; 9 bases match TRBD1. For the CDR3, the DNA is TGTGCCAGCAGCCAGGTTGGGACAGGGACGAATGAGCAGTTCTTC. It yields the protein CASSQVGTGTNEQFF.